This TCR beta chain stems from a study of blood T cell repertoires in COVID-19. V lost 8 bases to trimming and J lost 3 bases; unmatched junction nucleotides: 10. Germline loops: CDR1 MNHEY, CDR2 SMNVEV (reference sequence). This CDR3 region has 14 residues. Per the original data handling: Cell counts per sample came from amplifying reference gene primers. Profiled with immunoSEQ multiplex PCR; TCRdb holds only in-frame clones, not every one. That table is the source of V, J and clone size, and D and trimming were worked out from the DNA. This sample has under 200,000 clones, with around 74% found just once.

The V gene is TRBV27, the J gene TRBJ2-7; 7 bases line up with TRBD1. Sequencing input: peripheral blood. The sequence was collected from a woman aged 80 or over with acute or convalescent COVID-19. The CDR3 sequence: CASRRPGQLYEQYF. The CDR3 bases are TGTGCCAGCCGGCGACCGGGACAGCTCTACGAGCAGTACTTC.